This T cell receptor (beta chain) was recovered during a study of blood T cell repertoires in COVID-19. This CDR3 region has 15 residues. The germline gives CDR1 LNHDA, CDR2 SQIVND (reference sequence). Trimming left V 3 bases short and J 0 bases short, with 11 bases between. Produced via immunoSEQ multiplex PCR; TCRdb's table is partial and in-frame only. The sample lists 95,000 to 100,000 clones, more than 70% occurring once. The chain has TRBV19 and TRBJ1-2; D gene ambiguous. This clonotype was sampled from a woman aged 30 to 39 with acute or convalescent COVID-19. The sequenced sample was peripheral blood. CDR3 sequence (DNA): TGTGCCAGTAGTATTGTGACGGAGGCTAACTATGGCTACACCTTC. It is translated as CASSIVTEANYGYTF. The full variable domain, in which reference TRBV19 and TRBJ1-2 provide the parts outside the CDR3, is DGGITQSPKYLFRKEGQNVTLSCEQNLNHDAMYWYRQDPGQGLRLIYYSQIVNDFQKGDIAEGYSVSREKKESFPLTVTSAQKNPTAFYLCASSIVTEANYGYTFGSGTRLTVV.